This T cell receptor beta chain was retrieved from a study of blood T cell repertoires in COVID-19. Profiled with immunoSEQ multiplex PCR; TCRdb holds only in-frame clones, not every one. In the table there are roughly 130,000 clones, about 85% of which are singletons. This CDR3 spans 15 amino acids. The J segment lost 5 bases and the V segment lost 0 bases, leaving 2 bases of the junction unmatched. Looked up from germline, CDR1 is SGHRS and CDR2 is YFSETQ. The V gene is TRBV5-1, the J gene TRBJ1-4, with 9 bases identical to TRBD1. The receptor comes from a man between 65 and 80 years old with acute or convalescent COVID-19. Input material: peripheral blood. The CDR3 DNA is TGCGCCAGCAGCTTGGGGACAGGGGTGAATGAAAAACTGTTTTTT. Its translation is CASSLGTGVNEKLFF.